These 23 T cell receptor beta chains were sequenced from one sample in a study of graft-versus-host responses after intestinal transplantation (dated by TCRdb to the early 2020s). For these TCRs, the target antigens are not known. Per the publication, the time point label means: cells obtained before transplantation from donor or recipient. Library creation used the immunoSEQ multiplex PCR assay. Imported from immuneACCESS, the table was reduced by TCRdb to in-frame sequences with V and J called. These copies leave out some clones; in studies compared against another copy, an unresolved V gene accounts for under half, and the cause of the remainder is not known. Present in this sample are roughly 97,000 clones, around 91% of which were seen just once. About 0.18% of the sample rests with the top ten. Sequenced material: unstimulated CD4+ T cells sorted from spleen or lymph node cells, taken before transplant. These receptors came from a human donor who was the organ donor for an intestinal transplant.

The V call is TRBV4-1, the J call TRBJ1-4; D is ambiguous. With 0 bases removed from V and 2 bases from J, the gap between germline ends came to 16 bases. This CDR3 has 18 residues. The germline V gene has CDR1 MGHRA and CDR2 YSYEKL. DNA of the CDR3: TGCGCCAGCAGCCAAGATGTTTCGGAGGGTTGGACTAATGAAAAACTGTTTTTT. Its translation: CASSQDVSEGWTNEKLFF.

CDR3 sequence: CASSLPGTYDYVDTQYF. The CDR3 DNA reads TGCGCCAGCAGCTTGCCCGGGACATATGATTACGTAGATACGCAGTATTTT. This chain links TRBV5-1 with TRBJ2-3; D might be TRBD1 (6 bases). Trimming shortened V by 1 base and J by 5 bases, and 20 bases separated the two germline ends. The V gene's germline CDR1 is SGHRS and CDR2 YFSETQ. The CDR3 spans 17 residues. Full variable domain (rest looked up from reference TRBV5-1 and TRBJ2-3): KAGVTQTPRYLIKTRGQQVTLSCSPISGHRSVSWYQQTPGQGLQFLFEYFSETQRNKGNFPGRFSGRQFSNSRSEMNVSTLELGDSALYLCASSLPGTYDYVDTQYFGPGTRLTVL.

This chain joins TRBV30 and TRBJ2-7; perhaps TRBD1 as D (5 bases). The germline V and J ends were trimmed by 0 bases and 4 bases, with 10 bases remaining between them. The CDR3 sequence is 13 residues long. Germline loops: CDR1 GTSNPN, CDR2 SVGIG (reference sequence). CDR3 in amino acids: CAWSVGHHYEQYF. The CDR3 DNA reads TGTGCCTGGAGTGTCGGACACCATTACGAGCAGTACTTC. The variable domain in full, completed from reference TRBV30 and TRBJ2-7, reads SQTIHQWPATLVQPVGSPLSLECTVEGTSNPNLYWYRQAAGRGLQLLFYSVGIGQISSEVPQNLSASRPQDRQFILSSKKLLLSDSGFYLCAWSVGHHYEQYFGPGTRLTVT.

The V and J genes are TRBV5-1 and TRBJ2-7; 7 bases fit TRBD2. The germline V gene encodes CDR1 SGHRS and CDR2 YFSETQ. This CDR3 spans 14 amino acids. V shed 4 bases, J shed 4 bases, and the junction held 8 bases outside the gene matches. CDR3 loop: CASSLTGLPYEQYF. CDR3 bases: TGCGCCAGCAGCCTGACGGGACTACCTTACGAGCAGTACTTC.

The genes are TRBV9 and TRBJ2-3, with TRBD2 matching over 10 bases. Losses at the gene ends were 2 bases for V and 0 bases for J; bases not matched to a gene: 0. Per the germline V gene, CDR1 is SGDLS and CDR2 is YYNGEE. This CDR3 spans 15 amino acids. The CDR3 DNA is TGTGCCAGCAGCGTGACTAGCGGGAGCACAGATACGCAGTATTTT. Translating gives CASSVTSGSTDTQYF.

V gene TRBV19 combines with J gene TRBJ2-1; 13 bases align to TRBD2. CDR3 length equals 16 residues. The J segment lost 4 bases and the V segment lost 4 bases, leaving 4 bases of the junction unmatched. Germline-derived CDR1 and CDR2 are LNHDA and SQIVND (reference sequence). The CDR3 sequence: CASSKKGLAGYNEQFF. The CDR3 coding sequence is TGTGCCAGTAGTAAAAAGGGACTAGCGGGGTACAATGAGCAGTTCTTC. Filled out from reference TRBV19 and TRBJ2-1, the complete variable domain reads DGGITQSPKYLFRKEGQNVTLSCEQNLNHDAMYWYRQDPGQGLRLIYYSQIVNDFQKGDIAEGYSVSREKKESFPLTVTSAQKNPTAFYLCASSKKGLAGYNEQFFGPGTRLTVL.

The V gene is TRBV5-6, the J gene TRBJ1-6; 7 positions agree with TRBD1. Germline assignment: CDR1 SGHDT and CDR2 YYEEEE. This CDR3 has 16 amino acids. The V segment lost 3 bases and the J segment 8 bases; nucleotides outside the gene matches: 11. The CDR3 is CASSSGPTGPYSPLHF. CDR3 DNA sequence: TGTGCCAGCAGCTCGGGTCCGACAGGGCCATATTCACCCCTCCACTTT.

This rearrangement joins TRBV6-5 to TRBJ1-6; tentative D call: TRBD1 (6 bases). The V and J ends lost 3 bases and 5 bases respectively, with 11 bases between them. From germline, CDR1 is MNHEY and CDR2 SVGAGI. This CDR3 region has 15 residues. CDR3 nucleotides: TGTGCCAGCAGTTATGGACAGATCAATAATTCACCCCTCCACTTT. This codes for CASSYGQINNSPLHF.

The chain is built from TRBV5-4 and TRBJ1-3; tentatively, D is TRBD1 (5 bases). Trimming took off 5 bases at V and 0 bases at J, with 9 bases between the two ends. Germline V gene lookup returns CDR1 SGHNT and CDR2 YYREEE (reference sequence). The CDR3 sequence is 14 residues long. The CDR3 DNA reads as TGTGCCAGCAGTTACGACAGCTCTGGAAACACCATATATTTT. Encoded protein: CASSYDSSGNTIYF.

This clone was counted only a few times. V and J are TRBV28 and TRBJ1-3; perhaps TRBD1 as D (6 bases). This CDR3 comprises 14 residues. Germline V gene data show CDR1 as MDHEN and CDR2 as SYDVKM. V gave up 5 bases and J gave up 3 bases, with 11 bases separating them. This chain's CDR3 is CASSRQVNGNTIYF. The CDR3 coding sequence is TGTGCCAGCAGTAGACAGGTTAATGGAAACACCATATATTTT.

This sequence joins TRBV5-1 and TRBJ2-3, with 10 bases lining up with TRBD2. Trimming cost V 2 bases and J 6 bases; bases outside gene matches: 6. The CDR3 runs 15 residues. In germline, CDR1 is SGHRS, CDR2 YFSETQ. The CDR3 DNA sequence: TGCGCCAGCAGCTTAGCGGGGGGGCTGCGGGATACGCAGTATTTT. It codes for CASSLAGGLRDTQYF.

The V call is TRBV6-1, the J call TRBJ1-1, with D perhaps matching TRBD1 (6 bases). V was pared by 4 bases and J by 1 base, with 13 bases between. The germline V gene has CDR1 MNHNS and CDR2 SASEGT. The CDR3 extends over 15 amino acids. CDR3 DNA: TGTGCCAGCAGTGCTGTCAGGGGATGGAACACTGAAGCTTTCTTT. Protein sequence: CASSAVRGWNTEAFF.

This chain's CDR3 is CASSLVLAGWDTGELFF. The CDR3 DNA is TGTGCCAGCAGCTTAGTACTAGCGGGTTGGGACACCGGGGAGCTGTTTTTT. The chain employs TRBV7-2 and TRBJ2-2; 9 bases line up with TRBD2. Germline loops: CDR1 SGHTA, CDR2 FQGNSA. J was trimmed by 3 bases and V by 1 base; bases with no gene match: 6. The length of the CDR3 is 17 residues.

The V gene is TRBV28, the J gene TRBJ2-7, with 8 bases aligning to TRBD1. This CDR3 is 15 amino acids long. CDR1 is MDHEN, CDR2 SYDVKM, per germline. V was pared by 6 bases and J by 2 bases, with 9 bases of the junction left unmatched. Here the CDR3 DNA reads TGTGCCAGCAGACCGGGGACAGGTCTTGCCTACGAGCAGTACTTC. Translated: CASRPGTGLAYEQYF.

The V call is TRBV2, the J call TRBJ2-5; 11 bases line up with TRBD1. The J segment lost 7 bases and the V segment lost 6 bases, leaving 10 bases of the junction unmatched. This CDR3 is built from 15 residues. Germline V lookup: CDR1 SNHLY, CDR2 FYNNEI. The CDR3 bases are TGTGCCAGCAGAATAGGACAGGGGGCGTTTGGGACCCAGTACTTC. Translation gives CASRIGQGAFGTQYF.

The rearrangement uses TRBV4-2 and TRBJ2-5; D may be TRBD2 (5 bases). The CDR3 runs to 15 residues. V lost 0 bases, J lost 4 bases, and 12 bases lay in between. Germline V gene sequence: CDR1 LGHNA, CDR2 YNFKEQ. The CDR3, as DNA: TGTGCCAGCAGCCAAGATCCGCGGCGGGTAGAGACCCAGTACTTC. This sequence encodes CASSQDPRRVETQYF.

The rearrangement uses TRBV28 and TRBJ1-2; TRBD1 aligns across 7 bases. Germline V CDR1 and CDR2: MDHEN, SYDVKM. CDR3 length: 13 amino acids. V shed 6 bases and J 6 bases; nucleotides not matched to a gene: 7. CDR3 loop: CASSQGTAHGYTF. CDR3 nucleotides: TGTGCCAGCAGCCAAGGGACAGCCCATGGCTACACCTTC.

This clone was detected only once. The chain carries TRBV11-2 and TRBJ2-7; 7 bases are a match to TRBD2. V shed 6 bases, J shed 2 bases, and the junction held 7 bases outside the gene matches. Germline CDR1 SGHAT, CDR2 FQNNGV. The CDR3 consists of 14 residues. The CDR3 DNA follows: TGTGCCAGCAGTTCGCTAGGGAGGGCCTACGAGCAGTACTTC. Translating gives CASSSLGRAYEQYF.

V gene TRBV20-1 combines with J gene TRBJ2-5, with D possibly matching TRBD2 (5 bases). The J call may be incorrect, as the DNA end agrees better with TRBJ2-7. CDR1 DFQATT and CDR2 SNEGSKA come from the germline V gene (reference sequence). The CDR3 is 11 residues long. In DNA, the CDR3 is TGCAGTCCCCGGGATCCATACGAGCAGTACTTC. Its translation: CSPRDPYEQYF.

The J gene is TRBJ1-5, the V gene TRBV6-6, with no clear D. Germline-derived CDR1 and CDR2 are MNHNY and SVGAGI (reference sequence). The CDR3 length is 16 residues. The V gene lost 6 bases and the J gene lost 3 bases, with 18 bases spanning the gap. Here the CDR3 DNA reads TGTGCCAGCAGCCCCCTAATTCTTGAATCCAATCAGCCCCAGCATTTT. This translates into CASSPLILESNQPQHF.

The chain has TRBV7-2 and TRBJ1-3; a possible D gene is TRBD1 (6 bases). Germline loops: CDR1 SGHTA, CDR2 FQGNSA. The CDR3 contains 16 residues. V lost 1 base, J lost 0 bases, and 10 bases lay in between. CDR3 bases: TGTGCCAGCAGCTTAGACAGGGCGGCCTCTGGAAACACCATATATTTT. Residues: CASSLDRAASGNTIYF. Using reference TRBV7-2 and TRBJ1-3 for the parts outside the CDR3, the full variable domain is GAGVSQSPSNKVTEKGKDVELRCDPISGHTALYWYRQSLGQGLEFLIYFQGNSAPDKSGLPSDRFSAERTGGSVSTLTIQRTQQEDSAVYLCASSLDRAASGNTIYFGEGSWLTVV.

The chain employs TRBV27 and TRBJ2-2; D uncertain. The length of the CDR3 is 13 residues. With 5 bases removed from V and 3 bases from J, the gap between germline ends came to 7 bases. CDR1 MNHEY and CDR2 SMNVEV come from the germline V gene (reference sequence). The CDR3 loop reads CASSPHYTGELFF. Here the CDR3 DNA reads TGTGCCAGCAGTCCACATTACACCGGGGAGCTGTTTTTT.

The chain links TRBV6-6 to TRBJ2-4; no definite D call. Germline V gene lookup returns CDR1 MNHNY and CDR2 SVGAGI (reference sequence). The CDR3 length is 11 residues. V lost 4 bases to trimming and J lost 5 bases, with 3 bases between them. In nucleotides, the CDR3 is TGTGCCAGCAGTTCCGAAAACATTCAGTACTTC. This encodes CASSSENIQYF.